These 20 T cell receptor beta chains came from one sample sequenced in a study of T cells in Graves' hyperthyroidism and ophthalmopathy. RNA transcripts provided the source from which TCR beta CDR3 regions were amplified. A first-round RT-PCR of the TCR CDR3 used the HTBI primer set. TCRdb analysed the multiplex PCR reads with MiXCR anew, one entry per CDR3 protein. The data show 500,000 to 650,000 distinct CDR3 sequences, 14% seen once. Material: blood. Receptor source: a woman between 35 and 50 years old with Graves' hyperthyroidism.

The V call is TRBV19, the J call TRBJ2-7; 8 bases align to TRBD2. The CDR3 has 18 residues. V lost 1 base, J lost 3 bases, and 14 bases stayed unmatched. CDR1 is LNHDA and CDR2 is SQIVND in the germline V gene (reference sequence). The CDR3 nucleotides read TGTGCCAGTAGTATAGGCCTAGCGGGCGAGACTACCTACTACGAGCAGTACTTC. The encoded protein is CASSIGLAGETTYYEQYF.

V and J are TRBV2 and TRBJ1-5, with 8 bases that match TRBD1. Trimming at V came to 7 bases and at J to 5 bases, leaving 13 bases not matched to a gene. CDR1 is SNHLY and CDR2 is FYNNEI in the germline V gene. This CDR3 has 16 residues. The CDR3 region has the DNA TGTGCCAGCATCCCGGATCCGGGACAGGCTTATCAGCCCCAGCATTTT. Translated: CASIPDPGQAYQPQHF.

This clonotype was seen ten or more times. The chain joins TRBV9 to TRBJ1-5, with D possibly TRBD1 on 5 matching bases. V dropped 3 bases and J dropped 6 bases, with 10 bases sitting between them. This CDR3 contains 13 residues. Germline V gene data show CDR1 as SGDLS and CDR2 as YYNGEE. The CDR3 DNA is TGTGCCAGCAGCGCAGGGTTAAGTCAGCCCCAGCATTTT. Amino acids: CASSAGLSQPQHF.

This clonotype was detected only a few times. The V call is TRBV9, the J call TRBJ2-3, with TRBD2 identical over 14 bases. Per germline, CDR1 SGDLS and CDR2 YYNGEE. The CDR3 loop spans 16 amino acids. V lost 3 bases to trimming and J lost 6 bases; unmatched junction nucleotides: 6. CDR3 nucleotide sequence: TGTGCCAGCAGCGAAATCAGACTAGCGGGGGGGGATACGCAGTATTTT. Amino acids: CASSEIRLAGGDTQYF.

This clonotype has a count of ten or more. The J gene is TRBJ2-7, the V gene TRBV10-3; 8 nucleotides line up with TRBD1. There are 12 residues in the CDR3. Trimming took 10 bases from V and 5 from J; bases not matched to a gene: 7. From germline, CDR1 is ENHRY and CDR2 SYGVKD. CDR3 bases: TGTGCCAGCAGACAGGGGAATAACGAGCAGTACTTC. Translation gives CASRQGNNEQYF.

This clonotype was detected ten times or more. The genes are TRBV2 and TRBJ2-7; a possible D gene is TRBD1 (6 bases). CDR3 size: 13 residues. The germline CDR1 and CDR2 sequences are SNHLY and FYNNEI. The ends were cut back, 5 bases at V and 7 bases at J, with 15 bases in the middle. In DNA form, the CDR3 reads TGTGCCAGCAGTAGGGACAAGATGGGGGAGCAGTACTTC. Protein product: CASSRDKMGEQYF.

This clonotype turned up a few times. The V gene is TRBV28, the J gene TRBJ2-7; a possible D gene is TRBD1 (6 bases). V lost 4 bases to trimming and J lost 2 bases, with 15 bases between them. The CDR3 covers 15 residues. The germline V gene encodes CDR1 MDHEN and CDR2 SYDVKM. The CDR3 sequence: CASSSTGKIAYEQYF. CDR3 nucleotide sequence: TGTGCCAGCAGTTCTACAGGGAAGATTGCCTACGAGCAGTACTTC. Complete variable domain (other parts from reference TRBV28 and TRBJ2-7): DVKVTQSSRYLVKRTGEKVFLECVQDMDHENMFWYRQDPGLGLRLIYFSYDVKMKEKGDIPEGYSVSREKKERFSLILESASTNQTSMYLCASSSTGKIAYEQYFGPGTRLTVT.

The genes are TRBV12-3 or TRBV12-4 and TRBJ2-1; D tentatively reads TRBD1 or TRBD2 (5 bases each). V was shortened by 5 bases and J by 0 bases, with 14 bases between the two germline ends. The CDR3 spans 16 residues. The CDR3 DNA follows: TGTGCCAGCAGTCGGGACCGACGATACTCCTACAATGAGCAGTTCTTC. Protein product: CASSRDRRYSYNEQFF.

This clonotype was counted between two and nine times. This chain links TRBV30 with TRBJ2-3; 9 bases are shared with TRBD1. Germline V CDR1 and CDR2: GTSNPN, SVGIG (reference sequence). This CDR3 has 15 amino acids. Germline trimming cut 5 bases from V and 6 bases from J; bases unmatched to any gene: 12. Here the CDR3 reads CAWGPGQGLSDTQYF. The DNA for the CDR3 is TGTGCCTGGGGCCCAGGACAGGGGTTATCCGATACGCAGTATTTT.

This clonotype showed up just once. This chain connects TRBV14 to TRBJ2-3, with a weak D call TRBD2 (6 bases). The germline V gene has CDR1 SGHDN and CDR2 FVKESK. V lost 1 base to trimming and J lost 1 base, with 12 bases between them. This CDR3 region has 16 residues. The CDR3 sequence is CASSQAGDTGTDTQYF. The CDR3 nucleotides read TGTGCCAGCAGCCAAGCGGGAGATACCGGCACAGATACGCAGTATTTT. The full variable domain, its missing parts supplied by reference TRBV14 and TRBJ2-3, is EAGVTQFPSHSVIEKGQTVTLRCDPISGHDNLYWYRRVMGKEIKFLLHFVKESKQDESGMPNNRFLAERTGGTYSTLKVQPAELEDSGVYFCASSQAGDTGTDTQYFGPGTRLTVL.

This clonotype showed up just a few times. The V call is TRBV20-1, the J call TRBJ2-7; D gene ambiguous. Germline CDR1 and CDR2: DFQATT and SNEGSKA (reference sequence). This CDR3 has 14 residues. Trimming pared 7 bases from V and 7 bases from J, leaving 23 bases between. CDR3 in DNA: TGCAGTGTCGAGCCCTCTTTAGGGAAGGATGAGCAGTACTTC. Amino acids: CSVEPSLGKDEQYF.

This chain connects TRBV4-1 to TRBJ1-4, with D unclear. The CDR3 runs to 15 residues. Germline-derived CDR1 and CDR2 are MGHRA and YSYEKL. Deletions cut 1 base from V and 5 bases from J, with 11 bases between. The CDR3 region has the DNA TGCGCCAGCAGCCAAGGGAGGAGGGAGAATGAAAAACTGTTTTTT. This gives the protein CASSQGRRENEKLFF.

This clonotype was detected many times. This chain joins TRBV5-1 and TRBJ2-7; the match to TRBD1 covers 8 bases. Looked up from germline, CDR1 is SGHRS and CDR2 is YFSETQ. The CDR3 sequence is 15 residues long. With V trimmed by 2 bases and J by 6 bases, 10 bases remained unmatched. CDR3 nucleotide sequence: TGCGCCAGCAGCTTCGGACAGGGCCGTGGCGGCGAGCAGTACTTC. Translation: CASSFGQGRGGEQYF.

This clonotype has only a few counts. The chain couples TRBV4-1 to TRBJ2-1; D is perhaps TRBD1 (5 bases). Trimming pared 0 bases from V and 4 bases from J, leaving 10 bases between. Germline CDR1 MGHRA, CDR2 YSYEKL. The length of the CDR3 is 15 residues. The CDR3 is CASSQDSREYNEQFF. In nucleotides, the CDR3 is TGCGCCAGCAGCCAAGATTCCAGGGAATACAATGAGCAGTTCTTC.

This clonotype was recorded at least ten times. The CDR3 sequence: CASSLGTGPTYEQYF. CDR3 nucleotides: TGTGCCAGCAGCTTAGGGACAGGGCCTACCTACGAGCAGTACTTC. V is TRBV11-3 and J is TRBJ2-7; the match to TRBD1 covers 8 bases. Germline V CDR1 and CDR2: SGHNT, YENEEA. There are 15 residues in the CDR3. Germline trimming cut 1 base from V and 2 bases from J; bases unmatched to any gene: 4.

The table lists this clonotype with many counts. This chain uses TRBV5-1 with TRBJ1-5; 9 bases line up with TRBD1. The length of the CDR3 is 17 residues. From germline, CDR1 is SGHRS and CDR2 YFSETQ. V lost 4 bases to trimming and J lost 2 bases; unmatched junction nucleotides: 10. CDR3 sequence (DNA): TGCGCCAGCAGCCCCCGGGACAGGGCTAACCGCAATCAGCCCCAGCATTTT. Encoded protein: CASSPRDRANRNQPQHF.

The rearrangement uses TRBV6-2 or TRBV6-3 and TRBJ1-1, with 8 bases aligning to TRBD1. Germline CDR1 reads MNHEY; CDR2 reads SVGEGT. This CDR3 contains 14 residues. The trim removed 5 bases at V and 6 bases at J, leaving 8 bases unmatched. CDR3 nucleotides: TGTGCCAGCAGTGGGGCAGGGGGCCGGGCTGAAGCTTTCTTT. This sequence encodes CASSGAGGRAEAFF.

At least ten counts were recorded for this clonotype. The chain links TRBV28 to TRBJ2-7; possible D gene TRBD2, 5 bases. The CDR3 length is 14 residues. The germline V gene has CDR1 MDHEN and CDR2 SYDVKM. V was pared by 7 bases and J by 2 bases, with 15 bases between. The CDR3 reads CASTGVLGTYEQYF. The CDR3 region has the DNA TGTGCCAGCACCGGGGTGCTGGGAACCTACGAGCAGTACTTC. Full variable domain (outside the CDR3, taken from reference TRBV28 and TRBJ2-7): DVKVTQSSRYLVKRTGEKVFLECVQDMDHENMFWYRQDPGLGLRLIYFSYDVKMKEKGDIPEGYSVSREKKERFSLILESASTNQTSMYLCASTGVLGTYEQYFGPGTRLTVT.

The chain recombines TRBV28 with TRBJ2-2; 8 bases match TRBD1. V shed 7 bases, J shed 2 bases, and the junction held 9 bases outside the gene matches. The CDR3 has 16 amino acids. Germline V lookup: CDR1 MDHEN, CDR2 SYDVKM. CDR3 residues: CASTRQGRFNTGELFF. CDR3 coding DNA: TGTGCCAGCACTCGACAGGGGCGCTTTAACACCGGGGAGCTGTTTTTT.

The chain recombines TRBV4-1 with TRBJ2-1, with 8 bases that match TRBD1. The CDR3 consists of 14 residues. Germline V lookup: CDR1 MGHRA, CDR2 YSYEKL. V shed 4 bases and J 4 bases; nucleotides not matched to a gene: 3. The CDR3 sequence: CASSPRDRYNEQFF. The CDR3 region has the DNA TGCGCCAGCAGCCCCCGGGACAGGTACAATGAGCAGTTCTTC.